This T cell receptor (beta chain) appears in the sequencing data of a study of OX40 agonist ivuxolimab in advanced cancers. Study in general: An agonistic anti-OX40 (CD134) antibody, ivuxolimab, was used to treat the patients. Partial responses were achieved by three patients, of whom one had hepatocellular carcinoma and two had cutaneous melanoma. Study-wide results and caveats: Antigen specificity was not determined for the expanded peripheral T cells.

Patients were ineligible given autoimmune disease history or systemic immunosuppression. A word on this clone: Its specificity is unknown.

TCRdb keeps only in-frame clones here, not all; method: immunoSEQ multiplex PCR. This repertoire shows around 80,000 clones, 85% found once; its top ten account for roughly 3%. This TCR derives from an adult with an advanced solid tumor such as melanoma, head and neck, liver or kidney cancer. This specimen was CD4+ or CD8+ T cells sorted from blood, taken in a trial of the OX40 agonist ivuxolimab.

The CDR3 loop is CASSRQGDYGYTF. The CDR3 region has the DNA TGTGCCAGCAGCCGGCAAGGGGACTATGGCTACACCTTC. The V and J genes are TRBV5-5 and TRBJ1-2, with D possibly matching TRBD1 (5 bases). The germline V gene has CDR1 SGHKS and CDR2 YYEKEE (reference sequence). The CDR3 covers 13 residues. The germline V and J ends were trimmed by 4 bases and 3 bases, with 10 bases remaining between them.